This T cell receptor beta chain was found in a study of CD8+ T cells in alopecia areata. Treatment reported: oral pan-JAK inhibitor, 5-10 mg twice daily. This CDR3 is 12 amino acids long. Trimming stripped 5 bases from V and 0 bases from J, with 2 bases between. CDR1 and CDR2 from the germline V gene are SNHLY and FYNNEI. Extraction of RNA preceded its reverse transcription into cDNA, which served as the sequencing template. Sequencing was performed with immunoSEQ multiplex PCR; in TCRdb, only in-frame clones are kept and a portion is missing. The repertoire holds about 210,000 clones, 50% to 70% seen once, with around 1.6% in the top ten. As for this clone: Other DNA variants within this sample encode the same CDR3.

The clonotype was recovered from a human donor with alopecia areata. This chain uses TRBV2 with TRBJ1-5; D remains unclear. The sequences come from CD4+ T cells sorted from blood, collected at week 4, from a patient treated with tofacitinib. The CDR3 is CASSYSNQPQHF. The DNA for the CDR3 is TGTGCCAGCAGTTATAGCAATCAGCCCCAGCATTTT.